Following are 10 T cell receptor beta chains from one sample sequenced in a study of T cell responses to AZD1222 COVID-19 vaccine. Measured with immunoSEQ multiplex PCR; TCRdb has only the in-frame clones, and not every one. The sample includes 120,000 to 150,000 clones, 70% to 90% seen only once; the top ten take around 3.3%. Source: peripheral blood, taken on day 0 of AZD1222 vaccination. These receptors all come from an adult in good health.

This chain uses TRBV14 with TRBJ1-2; the match to TRBD1 covers 7 bases. Germline trimming cut 4 bases from V and 6 bases from J; bases unmatched to any gene: 5. From germline, CDR1 is SGHDN and CDR2 FVKESK. The CDR3 covers 13 residues. The CDR3 coding sequence is TGTGCCAGCAGCCCTCGACAGGGCCATGGCTACACCTTC. It encodes CASSPRQGHGYTF. Complete variable domain (other parts from reference TRBV14 and TRBJ1-2): EAGVTQFPSHSVIEKGQTVTLRCDPISGHDNLYWYRRVMGKEIKFLLHFVKESKQDESGMPNNRFLAERTGGTYSTLKVQPAELEDSGVYFCASSPRQGHGYTFGSGTRLTVV.

The V gene is TRBV3-1 (or the pseudogene TRBV3-2), the J gene TRBJ1-1; tentative D call: TRBD1 (5 bases). Germline V lookup: CDR1 LGHDT, CDR2 YNNKEL (reference sequence). V lost 2 bases to trimming and J lost 5 bases, with 18 bases between them. The CDR3 is 16 residues long. The DNA for the CDR3 is TGTGCCAGCAGCCAATTCACAGGTAAATTGTCTACTGAAGCTTTCTTT. It codes for CASSQFTGKLSTEAFF.

CDR3 sequence (DNA): TGCAGTGCCGTCAGTATGGACGGCTACACCTTC. This sequence encodes CSAVSMDGYTF. The V and J genes are TRBV20-1 and TRBJ1-2; D unclear. Germline CDR1 DFQATT, CDR2 SNEGSKA (reference sequence). CDR3 length: 11 residues. Trimming took 6 bases from V and 8 from J, leaving 13 bases between them.

This sequence joins TRBV6-5 and TRBJ1-1; 7 nucleotides agree with TRBD1. Germline V gene sequence: CDR1 MNHEY, CDR2 SVGAGI. The ends lost 8 bases at V and 2 bases at J; junction bases unmatched: 5. The CDR3 loop spans 13 amino acids. DNA of the CDR3: TGTGCCAGCGAACAGGGGTTCAACACTGAAGCTTTCTTT. It codes for CASEQGFNTEAFF.

This clone was picked up one time. CDR3 residues: CASSPSGRNTGELFF. CDR3 coding DNA: TGTGCCAGCTCACCTAGCGGGAGGAACACCGGGGAGCTGTTTTTT. The chain couples TRBV18 to TRBJ2-2; 9 bases line up with TRBD2. The CDR3 loop spans 15 amino acids. Germline lookup yields CDR1 KGHSH and CDR2 LQKENI. V gave up 3 bases and J gave up 1 base; unmatched junction bases: 0. The variable domain in full, completed from reference TRBV18 and TRBJ2-2, reads NAGVMQNPRHLVRRRGQEARLRCSPMKGHSHVYWYRQLPEEGLKFMVYLQKENIIDESGMPKERFSAEFPKEGPSILRIQQVVRGDSAAYFCASSPSGRNTGELFFGEGSRLTVL.

The rearrangement links TRBV3-1 (or the pseudogene TRBV3-2) to TRBJ2-3; D unresolved. The CDR3 contains 12 residues. CDR1 is LGHDT, CDR2 YNNKEL, per germline (reference sequence). Trimming left V 3 bases short and J 3 bases short, with 4 bases between. The CDR3 region has the DNA TGTGCCAGCAGCCATCGAACAGATACGCAGTATTTT. This encodes CASSHRTDTQYF.

This chain joins TRBV7-6 and TRBJ2-3; D is ambiguous. CDR1 SGHVS and CDR2 FNYEAQ come from the germline V gene. V lost 0 bases and J 0 bases, leaving 7 bases between the germline ends. The CDR3 totals 15 residues. The CDR3 sequence: CASSLAASSTDTQYF. CDR3 DNA sequence: TGTGCCAGCAGCTTAGCAGCTTCTAGCACAGATACGCAGTATTTT.

The V gene is TRBV14, the J gene TRBJ2-2; a possible D gene is TRBD1 (5 bases). CDR3 length: 21 residues. Trimming shortened V by 2 bases and J by 4 bases, and 29 bases separated the two germline ends. Germline CDR1 and CDR2: SGHDN and FVKESK. CDR3 DNA sequence: TGTGCCAGCAGCCAAACACAGCAGGGCCCTTGGTTCCGAGTCGCCACCGGGGAGCTGTTTTTT. Translation: CASSQTQQGPWFRVATGELFF. The complete variable domain, with remaining parts taken from reference TRBV14 and TRBJ2-2, reads EAGVTQFPSHSVIEKGQTVTLRCDPISGHDNLYWYRRVMGKEIKFLLHFVKESKQDESGMPNNRFLAERTGGTYSTLKVQPAELEDSGVYFCASSQTQQGPWFRVATGELFFGEGSRLTVL.

The chain carries TRBV6-2 or TRBV6-3 and TRBJ2-2, with 12 nucleotides matching TRBD2. This CDR3 has 16 amino acids. Trimming at V came to 5 bases and at J to 6 bases, leaving 7 bases not matched to a gene. Germline V CDR1 and CDR2: MNHEY, SVGEGT. This chain's CDR3 is CASSGLAGRYAGELFF. CDR3 nucleotide sequence: TGTGCCAGCAGTGGACTAGCGGGAAGGTACGCCGGGGAGCTGTTTTTT.

V usage is TRBV13 and J usage is TRBJ1-5; D may be TRBD1 (5 bases). This CDR3 has 16 residues. Per the germline V gene, CDR1 is PRHDT and CDR2 is FYEKMQ (reference sequence). V lost 0 bases and J lost 2, with 11 bases in between. The CDR3 is CASSLGRGAGNQPQHF. CDR3 coding DNA: TGTGCCAGCAGCTTAGGCCGGGGCGCGGGCAATCAGCCCCAGCATTTT.